This is a list of T cell receptor beta chains from one sample in a study of blood T cell repertoires in COVID-19. Clones were sequenced by immunoSEQ multiplex PCR, and TCRdb holds only the in-frame ones, with some missing. In the table there are roughly 220,000 clones, 75% to 90% of which are singletons. Source material: peripheral blood. Receptor source: a woman at least 80 years old with COVID-19, enrolled during active disease. Both conserved end residues are part of each CDR3. A D gene is named only where the DNA matches it firmly. Size values are once, few and many counts, or a class for expanded clones, and some rows have none.

d_call	v_call	clone_size	j_call	cdr3_nt	cdr3_aa
TRBD1	TRBV28	NA	TRBJ2-3	TGTGCCAGCAGTTTATCGGACAGGGGTCGAGATACGCAGTATTTT	CASSLSDRGRDTQYF
NA	TRBV7-2	NA	TRBJ2-6	TGTGCCAGCAGCTTAGGTGGGCTTGGGGCCAACGTCCTGACTTTC	CASSLGGLGANVLTF
NA	TRBV5-1	NA	TRBJ1-4	TGCGCCAGCAGCTTTGGAGGGGCGACTAATGAAAAACTGTTTTTT	CASSFGGATNEKLFF
NA	TRBV5-1	NA	TRBJ1-1	TGCGCCAGCAGTCGAGGTGACGGGGGCACTGAAGCTTTCTTT	CASSRGDGGTEAFF
NA	TRBV10-3	NA	TRBJ1-1	TGTGCCATCAGTGAGTCGATTGGGGGGTTTAATGAAGCTTTCTTT	CAISESIGGFNEAFF
NA	TRBV9	few	TRBJ2-2	TGTGCCAGCAGTAGCGAGGCGAACACCGGGGAGCTGTTTTTT	CASSSEANTGELFF
TRBD2	TRBV5-1	NA	TRBJ2-3	TGCGCCAGCAGCCTTAGGGCCTTAGCGGGAGAAGGGGATACGCAGTATTTT	CASSLRALAGEGDTQYF
NA	TRBV10-3	NA	TRBJ1-5	TGTGCCATCAGCTTAGACACATATCAGCCCCAGCATTTT	CAISLDTYQPQHF
NA	TRBV2	NA	TRBJ1-1	TGTGCCAGCAGCTTGACAGAAGCTGAAGCTTTCTTT	CASSLTEAEAFF
TRBD2	TRBV11-3	NA	TRBJ2-3	TGTGCCAGCAGCCCCGGGACTAGCGGTCGCACAGATACGCAGTATTTT	CASSPGTSGRTDTQYF
NA	TRBV18	NA	TRBJ2-2	TGTGCCAGCTCAGCGGACACTACCGGGGAGCTGTTTTTT	CASSADTTGELFF
TRBD2	TRBV6-2/TRBV6-3	NA	TRBJ2-7	TGTGCCAGCAGCCCAGGACTAGCGGGAGTTCGGACTGGCGAGCAGTACTTC	CASSPGLAGVRTGEQYF
TRBD1	TRBV19	NA	TRBJ2-4	TGTGCCAGTAGTGAAATCGGGACAGCTTTCGAGTACTTC	CASSEIGTAFEYF
TRBD2	TRBV24-1	NA	TRBJ2-1	TGTGCCACCAGTGGAACTAGCGGGAGTAATGAGCAGTTCTTC	CATSGTSGSNEQFF
NA	TRBV7-9	NA	TRBJ1-5	TGTGCCAGCAGCTTACTTTTAGATGGAGGGAGCAATCAGCCCCAGCATTTT	CASSLLLDGGSNQPQHF
NA	TRBV12-3/TRBV12-4	NA	TRBJ2-1	TGTGCCAGCGTCAGTGAGCAGTTCTTC	CASVSEQFF
NA	TRBV11-1	NA	TRBJ2-2	TGTGCCAGCAGCTTAACCAGGGCGAACACCGGGGAGCTGTTTTTT	CASSLTRANTGELFF
NA	TRBV5-6	NA	TRBJ1-6	TGTGCCAGCAGCTTGAAGACCCCTCGGGGGGATTCACCCCTCCACTTT	CASSLKTPRGDSPLHF
TRBD2	TRBV11-3	NA	TRBJ2-1	TGTGCCAGCAGCTTAGGAGGACTAGCGAGCAATGAGCAGTTCTTC	CASSLGGLASNEQFF
TRBD1	TRBV28	NA	TRBJ2-7	TGTGCCAGCGGGGGAGGGACAGGGGGCGGCTACGAGCAGTACTTC	CASGGGTGGGYEQYF
NA	TRBV5-1	few	TRBJ1-4	TGCGCCAGCAGCACCACGGGACTTGGGAATGAAAAACTGTTTTTT	CASSTTGLGNEKLFF
TRBD1	TRBV11-3	NA	TRBJ1-3	TGTGCCAGCAGCCTAGGACAGGCAGGAAACACCATATATTTT	CASSLGQAGNTIYF